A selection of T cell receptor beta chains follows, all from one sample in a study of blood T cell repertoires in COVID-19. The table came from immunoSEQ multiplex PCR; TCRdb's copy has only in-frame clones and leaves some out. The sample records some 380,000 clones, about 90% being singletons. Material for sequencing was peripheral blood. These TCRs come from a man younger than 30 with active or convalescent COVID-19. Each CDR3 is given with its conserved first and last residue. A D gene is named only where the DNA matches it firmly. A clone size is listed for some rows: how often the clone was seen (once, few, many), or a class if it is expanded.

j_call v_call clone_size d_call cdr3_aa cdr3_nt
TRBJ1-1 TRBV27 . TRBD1 CASSSRGYTEAFF TGTGCCAGCAGTTCCAGGGGGTACACTGAAGCTTTCTTT
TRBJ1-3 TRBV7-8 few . CASSVEMFSGNTIYF TGTGCCAGCAGCGTTGAGATGTTCTCTGGAAACACCATATATTTT
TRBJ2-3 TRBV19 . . CASSPLASVSTDTQYF TGTGCCAGTAGTCCCCTTGCTAGCGTTAGCACAGATACGCAGTATTTT
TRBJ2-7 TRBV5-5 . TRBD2 CASSFGTSERGQYF TGTGCCAGCAGCTTCGGGACTAGCGAGAGGGGGCAGTACTTC
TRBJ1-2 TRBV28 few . CASSFPLGGWHSGYTF TGTGCCAGCAGTTTCCCCTTGGGGGGTTGGCACTCTGGCTACACCTTC
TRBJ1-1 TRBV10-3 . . CAIGAGVAEAFF TGTGCCATCGGGGCAGGAGTCGCTGAAGCTTTCTTT
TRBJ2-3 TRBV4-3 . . CASSPEGTATDTQYF TGCGCCAGCAGCCCCGAGGGGACTGCCACAGATACGCAGTATTTT
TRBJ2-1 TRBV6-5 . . CASSYTAGYNEQFF TGTGCCAGCAGTTACACGGCAGGATACAATGAGCAGTTCTTC
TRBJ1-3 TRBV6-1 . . CASSEFVISGNTIYF TGTGCCAGCAGTGAATTTGTCATCAGCGGGAACACCATATATTTT
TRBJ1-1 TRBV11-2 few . CASSLAVGGTEAFF TGTGCCAGCAGCTTAGCCGTAGGGGGCACTGAAGCTTTCTTT
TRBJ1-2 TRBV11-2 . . CASSLDLGFANYGYTF TGTGCCAGCAGCTTAGATCTCGGGTTTGCTAACTATGGCTACACCTTC
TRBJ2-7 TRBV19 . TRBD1 CASTPTGIYEQYF TGTGCCAGTACTCCGACAGGGATCTACGAGCAGTACTTC
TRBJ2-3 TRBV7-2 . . CASSPPLAYTDTQYF TGTGCCAGCAGCCCCCCCCTAGCGTACACAGATACGCAGTATTTT
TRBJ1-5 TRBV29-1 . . CSATRGSNQPQHF TGCAGCGCCACCCGGGGTAGCAATCAGCCCCAGCATTTT
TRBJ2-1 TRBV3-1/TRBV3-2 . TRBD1 CASRVQGTGRDEQFF TGTGCCAGCCGAGTACAAGGGACAGGGCGTGATGAGCAGTTCTTC
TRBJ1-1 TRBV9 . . CASSVEGDTEAFF TGTGCCAGCAGCGTGGAGGGAGACACTGAAGCTTTCTTT
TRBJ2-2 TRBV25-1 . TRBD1 CASSAVPGQGKSGELFF TGTGCCAGCAGTGCAGTACCGGGACAGGGGAAGTCCGGGGAGCTGTTTTTT
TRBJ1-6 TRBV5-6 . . CASSQNQGLSNSPLHF TGTGCCAGCAGCCAAAACCAGGGGCTAAGTAATTCACCCCTCCACTTT
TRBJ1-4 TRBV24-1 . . CATSRRGTNEKLFF TGTGCCACCAGCCGCCGGGGAACTAATGAAAAACTGTTTTTT
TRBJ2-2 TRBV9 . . CASSVAELNTGELFF TGTGCCAGCAGCGTTGCGGAGTTGAACACCGGGGAGCTGTTTTTT
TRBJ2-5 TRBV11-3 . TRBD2 CASSLGLAGVYQETQYF TGTGCCAGCAGCTTAGGTCTAGCGGGCGTGTACCAAGAGACCCAGTACTTC
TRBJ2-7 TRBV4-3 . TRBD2 CASSQARVKLAGVHEQYF TGCGCCAGCAGCCAAGCAAGGGTCAAGCTAGCGGGGGTTCACGAGCAGTACTTC
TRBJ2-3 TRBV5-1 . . CASSSGDTDTQYF TGCGCCAGCAGCTCGGGGGACACAGATACGCAGTATTTT
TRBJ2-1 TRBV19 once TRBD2 CASIGTGTSSDATNEQFF TGTGCCAGTATAGGGACCGGGACTAGCTCTGATGCAACCAATGAGCAGTTCTTC
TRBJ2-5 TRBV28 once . CASSLPGTLGMETQYF TGTGCCAGCAGTTTACCCGGGACTCTGGGTATGGAGACCCAGTACTTC
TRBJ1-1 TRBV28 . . CASSRTAPEAFF TGTGCCAGCAGTCGGACAGCTCCTGAAGCTTTCTTT
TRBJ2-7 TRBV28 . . CASSEEPYEQYF TGTGCCAGCAGTGAGGAACCCTACGAGCAGTACTTC
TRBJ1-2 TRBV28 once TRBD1 CASSPGGGYTF TGTGCCAGCAGTCCAGGGGGTGGCTACACCTTC
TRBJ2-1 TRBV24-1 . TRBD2 CATSQRGTIYNEQFF TGTGCCACCAGTCAGCGGGGGACTATCTACAATGAGCAGTTCTTC
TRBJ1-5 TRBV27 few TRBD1 CASSLRPTGGGGNQPQHF TGTGCCAGCAGTTTGAGACCGACAGGGGGCGGTGGCAATCAGCCCCAGCATTTT